This T cell receptor (beta chain) originates from a study of blood T cell repertoires in COVID-19. Sequencing used immunoSEQ multiplex PCR; TCRdb keeps in-frame clones, though not all of them. The sample lists 150,000 or so clones, approximately 86% seen once, with around 6.6% in the top ten. The receptor was derived from a man between 45 and 60 years old with active or convalescent COVID-19. Sequencing input: peripheral blood.

Written as DNA, the CDR3 is TGCGCCAGCAGCCAAGATGAGGCGTCAGGGTCTGGCTACACCTTC. As protein: CASSQDEASGSGYTF. V and J are TRBV4-3 and TRBJ1-2; tentative D call: TRBD1 (5 bases). Deletions cut 0 bases from V and 7 bases from J, with 15 bases between. The germline CDR1 and CDR2 sequences are LGHNA and YSLEER. This CDR3 spans 15 amino acids.